A single T cell receptor beta chain is shown here with its context. Its antigen is still unknown. No base qualities exist here, and no much larger clone lies one base off it. Inclusive of the bounding cysteine and phenylalanine, the CDR3 is 14 residues long. The CDR3 DNA has 42 bases and is translated from base 1. From the germline V gene, CDR1 is SGHTA and CDR2 is FQGNSA. A distance of 13 bases separates the germline ends of V and J, which lose 6 bases and 5 bases respectively. Collaborating institutions collected whole blood in K2EDTA tubes following their own protocols. For TCRbeta analysis, collaborators shipped samples in one of three forms: frozen whole blood, isolated PBMCs, or DNA extracted from either of those sample types. This sample is drawn from a study of blood T cell repertoires in COVID-19 (dated by TCRdb to 2020 to 2022). Notes on the research overall: Samples covering the acute and convalescent phases of COVID-19 were provided by collaborators in the United States, Italy and Spain. The material from the prospective study consisted of cDNA or gDNA derived from T cells, B-cell-depleted T cells, or PBMCs. Deeply sampled blood TCRbeta repertoires from subjects exposed to, actively infected with, or recovered from COVID-19 were included in the dataset. The repertoires were released in a freely available public database meant as a resource for research on the immune response to SARS-CoV-2. The samples were drawn from two sources: the first 160 participants of the ongoing ImmuneRACE study, and 1,000 to 1,500 subjects contributed by 6 global collaborators. Sample metadata almost always included a de-identified subject ID, COVID-19 status, age in years and sex. Where HLA class I and class II types were available, the types were taken from metadata supplied by the sample provider, not from assay-based typing.

Study-level results and caveats: How much clinical and demographic metadata was included differed by source and by participant, and the metadata was provided uncurated.

TCRbeta CDR3 regions were amplified from genomic DNA using the immunoSEQ Assay, a bias-controlled multiplex PCR. The source study handled its data this way. Within the assay, amplification of reference gene primers was used to estimate how many nucleated cells each sample contained. Sequence reads were collapsed and filtered to measure the absolute abundance of every unique TCRbeta CDR3 rearrangement. Productive Simpson clonality was computed per sample as the square root of Simpson's diversity index over productive rearrangements. This is the immuneACCESS table as TCRdb keeps it, with only in-frame sequences that have V and J called. A part of the clones is gone; compared with another copy, unresolved V genes explain less than half, and the rest is unexplained. For V, J and clone size, that table is used; D and trimming come from the DNA. The sample includes around 140,000 clones, with around 86% observed a single time. More than 8% of the sample lies in the top ten.

The receptor comes from a human donor in a cohort sampled during active COVID-19. The sequenced material came from peripheral blood. This sequence uses TRBV7-2 and TRBJ1-4, with a tentative D gene TRBD1 over 6 matching bases. The DNA is as follows: TGTGCCAGCAGATTACAGGGTGCGAATGAAAAACTGTTTTTT. Translated, this gives CASRLQGANEKLFF. Outside the CDR3, residues come from the reference TRBV7-2 and TRBJ1-4 proteins, so the full variable domain is: GAGVSQSPSNKVTEKGKDVELRCDPISGHTALYWYRQSLGQGLEFLIYFQGNSAPDKSGLPSDRFSAERTGGSVSTLTIQRTQQEDSAVYLCASRLQGANEKLFFGSGTQLSVL.